A selection of T cell receptor beta chains follows, all from one sample in a study of cytomegalovirus exposure and HLA in healthy donors. The repertoire was sequenced with immunoSEQ multiplex PCR; TCRdb's copy has only in-frame clones and lacks some. The sample consists of under 150,000 clones, approximately 81% of them appearing once. Sequenced sample: PBMCs. The receptors were sampled from a man aged 18-30 years in good health and CMV-seronegative. The CDR3 runs from the conserved cysteine through the conserved F or W. A D gene is named only where the DNA matches it firmly.

J gene: TRBJ2-1; V gene: TRBV29-1; D gene: TRBD2; CDR3 protein: CSVEAVTAGGFSYNEQFF; CDR3 DNA: TGCAGCGTTGAAGCCGTGACCGCGGGAGGGTTCTCCTACAATGAGCAGTTCTTC
J gene: TRBJ2-1; V gene: TRBV5-1; D gene: -; CDR3 protein: CASSLGNPNGNNEQFF; CDR3 DNA: TGCGCCAGCAGCTTGGGTAACCCCAACGGGAACAATGAGCAGTTCTTC
J gene: TRBJ2-2; V gene: TRBV27; D gene: -; CDR3 protein: CASSSGGGGTGELFF; CDR3 DNA: TGTGCCAGCAGTTCCGGGGGAGGTGGTACCGGGGAGCTGTTTTTT
J gene: TRBJ2-1; V gene: TRBV29-1; D gene: -; CDR3 protein: CSVRQGIAIEQFF; CDR3 DNA: TGCAGCGTTAGGCAGGGGATAGCGATTGAGCAGTTCTTC
J gene: TRBJ1-1; V gene: TRBV6-5; D gene: TRBD1; CDR3 protein: CASSLDRVSEAFF; CDR3 DNA: TGTGCCAGCAGCTTAGACAGGGTGTCTGAAGCTTTCTTT
J gene: TRBJ2-7; V gene: TRBV7-8; D gene: TRBD1; CDR3 protein: CASSVGQGACEQYF; CDR3 DNA: TGTGCCAGCAGCGTGGGACAGGGAGCCTGCGAGCAGTACTTC
J gene: TRBJ1-2; V gene: TRBV4-1; D gene: TRBD1; CDR3 protein: CASSQAPTGDLSYTF; CDR3 DNA: TGCGCCAGCAGCCAAGCCCCGACAGGGGATTTGAGCTACACCTTC
J gene: TRBJ1-5; V gene: TRBV18; D gene: TRBD1; CDR3 protein: CASSKTGERQPQHF; CDR3 DNA: TGTGCCAGCTCAAAAACAGGGGAAAGGCAGCCCCAGCATTTT
J gene: TRBJ2-5; V gene: TRBV18; D gene: TRBD2; CDR3 protein: CASSPSTSAGETQYF; CDR3 DNA: TGTGCCAGCTCACCCTCTACTAGCGCGGGGGAGACCCAGTACTTC
J gene: TRBJ1-1; V gene: TRBV27; D gene: -; CDR3 protein: CASSLQGQNTEAFF; CDR3 DNA: TGTGCCAGCAGTTTACAGGGACAAAACACTGAAGCTTTCTTT